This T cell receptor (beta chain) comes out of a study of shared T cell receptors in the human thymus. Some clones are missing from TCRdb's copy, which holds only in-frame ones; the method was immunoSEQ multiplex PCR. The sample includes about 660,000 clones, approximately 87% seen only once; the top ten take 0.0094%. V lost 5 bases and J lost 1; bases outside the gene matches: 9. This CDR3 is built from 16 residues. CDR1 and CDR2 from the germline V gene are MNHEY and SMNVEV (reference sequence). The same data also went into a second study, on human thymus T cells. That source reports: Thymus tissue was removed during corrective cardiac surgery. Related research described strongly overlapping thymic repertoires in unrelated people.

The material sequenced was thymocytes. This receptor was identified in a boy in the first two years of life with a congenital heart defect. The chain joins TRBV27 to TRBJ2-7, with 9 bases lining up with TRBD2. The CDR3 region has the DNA TGTGCCAGCAGTATGAGCGGGAGGTCTGAGTCCTACGAGCAGTACTTC. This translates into CASSMSGRSESYEQYF.